This entry lists 32 T cell receptor beta chains sequenced from one sample in a study of shared clonotypes between healthy human individuals. TCRdb's copy holds only in-frame clones and misses some; the assay was immunoSEQ multiplex PCR. The sample lists some 2,500,000 clones, approximately 94% occurring once. Sequenced input: naive CD4+ T cells from PBMCs. Subset: CD45RA+ positively selected. The receptor set was obtained from a man younger than 35 in good health. Some clones in this sample may be carry-over from other donors' samples.

The chain uses TRBV6-6 and TRBJ2-2, with D possibly matching TRBD2 (5 bases). The germline V gene has CDR1 MNHNY and CDR2 SVGAGI (reference sequence). CDR3 length: 15 amino acids. Trimming cost V 8 bases and J 2 bases, with 15 bases left between them. The CDR3 sequence is CASVRSGPNTGELFF. The CDR3 coding sequence is TGTGCCAGCGTTAGGAGCGGACCTAACACCGGGGAGCTGTTTTTT.

The rearrangement links TRBV4-1 to TRBJ1-2; D unclear. Trimming shortened V by 1 base and J by 2 bases, and 20 bases separated the two germline ends. The CDR3 is 18 amino acids. Germline CDR1 MGHRA, CDR2 YSYEKL. As DNA, the CDR3 is TGCGCCAGCAGCCAAGTGCGAGGCCAGAAAAGAATGAACTATGGCTACACCTTC. It translates to CASSQVRGQKRMNYGYTF.

This clone was seen just once. J is TRBJ2-5 and V is TRBV9; 8 nucleotides align to TRBD1. V gave up 4 bases and J gave up 5 bases; unmatched junction bases: 7. The CDR3 loop spans 14 amino acids. The germline CDR1 and CDR2 sequences are SGDLS and YYNGEE. The CDR3 region is CASSYGQGRETQYF. The CDR3, as DNA: TGTGCCAGCAGCTACGGACAGGGCCGGGAGACCCAGTACTTC.

The chain links TRBV4-3 to TRBJ2-3, with 7 bases aligning to TRBD2. The CDR3 is 15 residues long. The V and J ends lost 0 bases and 8 bases, in that order; junction bases with no gene match: 8. CDR1 is LGHNA, CDR2 YSLEER, per germline. The CDR3 coding sequence is TGCGCCAGCAGCCAAGAATTATCGGGGGAGGGTACGCAGTATTTT. Protein product: CASSQELSGEGTQYF.

This rearrangement joins TRBV5-8 to TRBJ2-3; D is perhaps TRBD1 or TRBD2 (5 bases each). The CDR3 spans 15 residues. Trimming left V 3 bases short and J 4 bases short, with 15 bases between. Germline V gene lookup returns CDR1 SGHTS and CDR2 YDEGEE. Written as DNA, the CDR3 is TGTGCCAGCAGCTCGGCAGGGAGAGTCGCAGATACGCAGTATTTT. It yields the protein CASSSAGRVADTQYF.

The CDR3 coding sequence is TGTGCCACCAGCAGAGAGCGGTGGGAGGGCCTCGAGACCCAGTACTTC. It translates to CATSRERWEGLETQYF. The gene calls are TRBV15 and TRBJ2-5, with 7 bases matching TRBD2. This CDR3 region has 16 residues. The V and J ends lost 0 bases and 5 bases, in that order; junction bases with no gene match: 9. Germline CDR1 LNHNV, CDR2 YYDKDF (reference sequence).

This chain links TRBV11-2 with TRBJ2-6; D gene ambiguous. The V gene's germline CDR1 is SGHAT and CDR2 FQNNGV. Trimming removed 1 base from V and 1 base from J, with 5 bases in between. The CDR3 has 15 residues. In nucleotides, the CDR3 is TGTGCCAGCAGCTTAGCCGCTTCTGGGGCCAACGTCCTGACTTTC. Translation: CASSLAASGANVLTF.

This rearrangement joins TRBV28 to TRBJ2-7, with TRBD2 as a possible D gene (6 bases). CDR1 MDHEN and CDR2 SYDVKM come from the germline V gene. Deletions cut 7 bases from V and 2 bases from J, with 15 bases between. This CDR3 is 14 amino acids long. In DNA form, the CDR3 reads TGTGCCAGCACTAAGGGACTGGCGACCTACGAGCAGTACTTC. This sequence encodes CASTKGLATYEQYF. The whole variable domain, filled in from reference TRBV28 and TRBJ2-7, reads DVKVTQSSRYLVKRTGEKVFLECVQDMDHENMFWYRQDPGLGLRLIYFSYDVKMKEKGDIPEGYSVSREKKERFSLILESASTNQTSMYLCASTKGLATYEQYFGPGTRLTVT.

This chain links TRBV7-6 with TRBJ1-5, with D maybe TRBD1 (5 bases). CDR3 length: 16 residues. Germline V gene lookup returns CDR1 SGHVS and CDR2 FNYEAQ. V lost 0 bases and J 7 bases, leaving 16 bases between the germline ends. CDR3 sequence (DNA): TGTGCCAGCAGCTTAGCTCCGGGCAGCCGGGGGCAGCCCCAGCATTTT. Its translation is CASSLAPGSRGQPQHF.

J is TRBJ1-2 and V is TRBV28, with D possibly matching TRBD1 (5 bases). The germline V and J ends were trimmed by 5 bases and 4 bases, with 17 bases remaining between them. The CDR3 runs to 15 residues. CDR1 and CDR2 from the germline V gene are MDHEN and SYDVKM. The CDR3 sequence is CASSTPAAGPYGYTF. The CDR3 DNA reads TGTGCCAGCAGTACCCCGGCCGCGGGACCCTATGGCTACACCTTC.

The CDR3 bases are TGTGCCAGCTCCCCATTCACAGGGGGCCCAGATACGCAGTATTTT. Translating gives CASSPFTGGPDTQYF. This chain joins TRBV18 and TRBJ2-3, with 9 bases fitting TRBD1. CDR1 KGHSH and CDR2 LQKENI come from the germline V gene. The CDR3 spans 15 residues. With V trimmed by 6 bases and J by 4 bases, 8 bases remained unmatched.

Note on this clone: Other DNA sequences of this sample code for an identical CDR3. This chain connects TRBV28 to TRBJ1-2; D gene unclear. The germline V gene has CDR1 MDHEN and CDR2 SYDVKM. V lost 2 bases and J lost 4, with 8 bases in between. The CDR3 consists of 13 residues. This CDR3 is CASSLQAAYGYTF. CDR3 nucleotides: TGTGCCAGCAGTTTACAAGCCGCCTATGGCTACACCTTC.

V is TRBV6-5 and J is TRBJ1-1; D is perhaps TRBD1 (5 bases). V was cut by 4 bases and J by 0 bases, with 12 bases left in between. CDR3 length equals 15 residues. The V gene's germline CDR1 is MNHEY and CDR2 SVGAGI. The CDR3: CASSSALGVNTEAFF. CDR3 sequence (DNA): TGTGCCAGCAGTTCTGCTTTAGGGGTGAACACTGAAGCTTTCTTT.

The chain recombines TRBV4-1 with TRBJ2-1, with 7 positions matching TRBD2. Germline lookup yields CDR1 MGHRA and CDR2 YSYEKL. The ends lost 1 base at V and 7 bases at J; junction bases unmatched: 7. The CDR3 has 15 amino acids. The chain's CDR3 is CASSQVAGVGNEQFF. The CDR3 DNA is TGCGCCAGCAGCCAAGTCGCGGGAGTGGGGAATGAGCAGTTCTTC.

Note on this clone: At the DNA level, this CDR3 is encoded by other sequences in the same sample as well. This rearrangement joins TRBV7-9 to TRBJ1-1; D gene unclear. V was cut by 1 base and J by 1 base, with 7 bases left in between. The germline V gene has CDR1 SEHNR and CDR2 FQNEAQ (reference sequence). The CDR3 consists of 14 residues. CDR3 sequence: CASSLGGGNTEAFF. CDR3 bases: TGTGCCAGCAGCTTAGGGGGAGGGAACACTGAAGCTTTCTTT.

This chain links TRBV19 with TRBJ2-5, with D perhaps being TRBD1 or TRBD2 (5 bases each). V was pared by 8 bases and J by 2 bases, with 21 bases between. This CDR3 is 16 amino acids long. The germline V gene has CDR1 LNHDA and CDR2 SQIVND (reference sequence). The CDR3 coding sequence is TGTGCCAGTGAGCCCCGGGGCCCAGGATTGCAAGAGACCCAGTACTTC. This sequence encodes CASEPRGPGLQETQYF.

The chain joins TRBV27 to TRBJ1-1, with 8 bases fitting TRBD1. V shed 4 bases, J shed 4 bases, and the junction held 5 bases outside the gene matches. Per germline, CDR1 MNHEY and CDR2 SMNVEV (reference sequence). The CDR3 loop spans 14 amino acids. The CDR3 region has the DNA TGTGCCAGCAGTTCCCGACAGGGGAGCACTGAAGCTTTCTTT. This translates into CASSSRQGSTEAFF.

About this clone itself: Additional DNA sequences in this sample encode the identical CDR3. This sequence joins TRBV7-9 and TRBJ2-3; 9 bases agree with TRBD1. Germline V gene data show CDR1 as SEHNR and CDR2 as FQNEAQ (reference sequence). V shed 5 bases, J shed 1 base, and the junction held 1 base outside the gene matches. The CDR3 runs 14 residues. CDR3 nucleotide sequence: TGTGCCAGCAGCCGACAGGGGGGCACAGATACGCAGTATTTT. Protein sequence: CASSRQGGTDTQYF.

Regarding this clone: Additional DNA sequences in this sample encode the identical CDR3. Written as DNA, the CDR3 is TGTGCCAGCAGCGCTCCGGCGGAGGGAGTTATAGAGCAGTACTTC. As protein: CASSAPAEGVIEQYF. This chain connects TRBV28 to TRBJ2-7, with a possible D match to TRBD2 (6 bases). There are 15 residues in the CDR3. Germline V lookup: CDR1 MDHEN, CDR2 SYDVKM. Deletions cut 6 bases from V and 7 bases from J, with 22 bases between.

This clone was seen a few times. Other DNA sequences in this specimen translate into the identical CDR3. In DNA, the CDR3 is TGTGCCAGCAGCTCCAATAATCAGCCCCAGCATTTT. Its protein product is CASSSNNQPQHF. This chain connects TRBV7-9 to TRBJ1-5; D not resolved. V was pared by 4 bases and J by 4 bases, with 5 bases between. The CDR3 loop spans 12 amino acids. Germline assignment: CDR1 SEHNR and CDR2 FQNEAQ (reference sequence).

The chain is built from TRBV7-8 and TRBJ2-1; tentative D call: TRBD2 (5 bases). V was pared by 3 bases and J by 9 bases, with 12 bases between. Germline V gene lookup returns CDR1 SGHVS and CDR2 FQNEAQ. The CDR3 is made up of 13 amino acids. The CDR3 is CASSFLGAGEQFF. CDR3 DNA sequence: TGTGCCAGCAGCTTTTTGGGAGCAGGTGAGCAGTTCTTC.

This clone has a handful of counts. The chain links TRBV7-9 to TRBJ1-2, with 9 positions matching TRBD1. The V and J ends lost 5 bases and 3 bases, in that order; junction bases with no gene match: 4. CDR3 length: 14 amino acids. Germline V CDR1 and CDR2: SEHNR, FQNEAQ (reference sequence). The CDR3 loop is CASSPGQGHYGYTF. The CDR3 DNA is TGTGCCAGCAGCCCCGGACAGGGGCACTATGGCTACACCTTC.

The CDR3 DNA sequence: TGTGCCAGTACCATCGGCCAAGGAGGCGAGCAGTACTTC. Encoded protein: CASTIGQGGEQYF. The rearrangement joins TRBV19 to TRBJ2-7; tentatively, D is TRBD2 (5 bases). CDR1 and CDR2 (germline): LNHDA, SQIVND (reference sequence). The CDR3 has 13 residues. V was shortened by 7 bases and J by 6 bases, with 16 bases between the two germline ends.

This clone was found once. The CDR3, as DNA: TGCGCCAGCAGCTTGGGGACTAGCGGGAGTCATGAGCAGTTCTTC. The encoded protein is CASSLGTSGSHEQFF. This sequence joins TRBV5-1 and TRBJ2-1; 13 bases fit TRBD2. With 0 bases clipped from V and 8 bases from J, the junction kept 2 bases outside the gene matches. CDR3 length: 15 residues. Germline V gives CDR1 SGHRS, CDR2 YFSETQ.

The J gene is TRBJ1-3, the V gene TRBV29-1; the D is unclear. Germline V gene lookup returns CDR1 SQVTM and CDR2 ANQGSEA. The CDR3 runs 13 residues. Trimming shortened V by 4 bases and J by 2 bases, and 9 bases separated the two germline ends. The DNA for the CDR3 is TGCAGCGTTGTGGGCAGCACTGGAAACACCATATATTTT. Protein: CSVVGSTGNTIYF.

The rearrangement joins TRBV23-1 to TRBJ2-7, with TRBD1 as a possible D gene (6 bases). TRBV23-1 is marked as an open reading frame, function uncertain. V lost 1 base and J 3 bases, leaving 25 bases between the germline ends. This CDR3 comprises 19 residues. The CDR3 sequence is CASSQWQGNRVRSNYEQYF. The CDR3 DNA reads TGCGCCAGCAGTCAATGGCAGGGGAACCGGGTTCGCTCTAACTACGAGCAGTACTTC.

Details on this clone: Other DNA sequences of this sample code for an identical CDR3. The rearrangement uses TRBV5-1 and TRBJ2-5, with TRBD1 matching over 7 bases. The V gene end was trimmed by 4 bases and the J gene end by 5 bases; junction bases not matched to a gene: 8. In germline, CDR1 is SGHRS, CDR2 YFSETQ. CDR3 length equals 14 residues. CDR3 protein: CASSPRQGRETQYF. CDR3 nucleotide sequence: TGCGCCAGCAGCCCCCGACAGGGCCGGGAGACCCAGTACTTC.

The J gene is TRBJ1-3, the V gene TRBV11-3, with D possibly being TRBD1 (6 bases). Trimming took off 2 bases at V and 0 bases at J, with 20 bases between the two ends. CDR1 is SGHNT, CDR2 YENEEA, per germline. The CDR3 loop spans 19 amino acids. The CDR3 region is CASSLPPPGVGASGNTIYF. The CDR3 region has the DNA TGTGCCAGCAGCTTACCACCGCCAGGGGTTGGGGCCTCTGGAAACACCATATATTTT.

The genes are TRBV28 and TRBJ1-3; no reliable D call. This CDR3 comprises 16 residues. CDR1 is MDHEN and CDR2 is SYDVKM in the germline V gene. Trimming cost V 4 bases and J 3 bases, with 16 bases left between them. CDR3 sequence reads: CASSYGVFGDGNTIYF. The CDR3 nucleotides read TGTGCCAGCAGTTACGGAGTCTTCGGAGATGGAAACACCATATATTTT.

The genes are TRBV28 and TRBJ1-1; no definite D call. CDR3 length: 14 amino acids. Germline V lookup: CDR1 MDHEN, CDR2 SYDVKM. Trimming took 2 bases from V and 1 from J, leaving 8 bases between them. CDR3 protein: CASSLNPPNTEAFF. CDR3 bases: TGTGCCAGCAGTTTAAACCCGCCGAACACTGAAGCTTTCTTT.

CDR3 nucleotides: TGTGCCAGCAGCCGAGGCGGGGGAAATTCACCCCTCCACTTT. Protein sequence: CASSRGGGNSPLHF. The chain joins TRBV5-8 to TRBJ1-6, with D possibly TRBD1 on 5 matching bases. This CDR3 comprises 14 residues. V was shortened by 4 bases and J by 7 bases, with 12 bases between the two germline ends. Germline V gene sequence: CDR1 SGHTS, CDR2 YDEGEE.

As regards this clone: The same CDR3 can be traced to other DNA sequences in this sample. The V call is TRBV10-1, the J call TRBJ1-1, with 9 bases matching TRBD1. The CDR3 loop spans 13 amino acids. V trimming: 6 bases; J trimming: 4 bases; junction bases outside the gene matches: 3. Germline loops: CDR1 WNHNN, CDR2 SYGVQD (reference sequence). The CDR3 DNA sequence: TGCGCCAGCAGCCTGACAGGGGGCACTGAAGCTTTCTTT. This codes for CASSLTGGTEAFF.